A selection of T cell receptor beta chains follows, all from one sample in a study of beta chain features in type 1 diabetes. Profiled with immunoSEQ multiplex PCR; TCRdb holds only in-frame clones, not every one. The sample includes 250,000 to 300,000 clones, 14% of them seen just once. Sequencing input: naive CD4+ T cells from blood. All receptors come from a man under 40 with type 1 diabetes. Both conserved end residues are part of each CDR3. The order of the fields is J gene, V gene, CDR3 protein.

TRBJ1-3,TRBV7-9,CASSLVGRSTIYF
TRBJ1-2,TRBV15,CATSWGGTNYGYTF
TRBJ2-7,TRBV6-1,CASSATSGASYEQYF
TRBJ2-7,TRBV28,CASRQDRTYEQYF
TRBJ2-3,TRBV9,CASSVGLAGGDTQYF
TRBJ1-2,TRBV6-5,CASSYLSGTGGHGYTF
TRBJ2-7,TRBV18,CASSTAGEGYEQYF
TRBJ2-7,TRBV5-4,CASSHNSAGTREQYF
TRBJ2-5,TRBV29-1,CSVVELQETQYF
TRBJ2-5,TRBV5-5,CASSFRGKQGTQYF
TRBJ2-3,TRBV2,CASTGDTQYF
TRBJ2-7,TRBV18,CASSPRDFYEQYF
TRBJ2-5,TRBV18,CASSPISDDLQETQYF
TRBJ2-1,TRBV6-6,CASSPDTYNEQFF
TRBJ2-5,TRBV5-4,CASSSLAQETQYF
TRBJ2-5,TRBV7-2,CASSQRGGGAGETQYF
TRBJ2-5,TRBV28,CASSSADTQETQYF
TRBJ1-5,TRBV4-3,CASSQDRGQGWDQPQHF
TRBJ1-5,TRBV28,CASSPLGGRQPQHF
TRBJ1-1,TRBV28,CASSLGGGNTEAFF
TRBJ2-6,TRBV6-6,CAESSGANVLTF
TRBJ2-3,TRBV7-2,CASSFTGVGGSDTQYF
TRBJ1-4,TRBV11-2,CASSSVEKLFF